The 27 T cell receptor beta chains below all came from one sample that was sequenced in a study of cytomegalovirus exposure and HLA in healthy donors (dated by TCRdb to about 2017). The library was made by the immunoSEQ multiplex PCR assay. For the multiplex PCR, a mixture combining 60 forward primers for TCR Vbeta segments and 13 reverse primers for TCR Jbeta segments was used. Held by TCRdb, this immuneACCESS table contains in-frame sequences only and omits some clones. Under half of the omission traces to an unresolved V gene where checked; the cause of the rest is unknown. The sample's own table lists 150,000 to 200,000 clones. The ten largest clonotypes hold 6.5% of the sample. The specimen sequenced was PBMCs. All receptors come from a man aged 30-40 years in good health and CMV-seronegative.

The V gene is TRBV6-5, the J gene TRBJ2-7; the match to TRBD1 covers 8 bases. The CDR3 sequence is 16 residues long. Unmatched junction bases numbered 4, after V lost 0 bases and J lost 0 bases. CDR1 MNHEY and CDR2 SVGAGI come from the germline V gene. The DNA of the CDR3 is TGTGCCAGCAGTTACTCGAAAGGACAGGGCTCCTACGAGCAGTACTTC. It yields the protein CASSYSKGQGSYEQYF.

The chain combines TRBV30 with TRBJ1-3; D possibly corresponds to TRBD1 (6 bases). The V gene lost 5 bases and the J gene lost 2 bases, with 10 bases spanning the gap. Germline values: CDR1 GTSNPN, CDR2 SVGIG (reference sequence). The CDR3 is made up of 13 amino acids. The CDR3 spells CAWQQGTGNTIYF. The CDR3 bases are TGTGCCTGGCAACAGGGTACTGGAAACACCATATATTTT.

The chain employs TRBV11-3 and TRBJ2-7; TRBD1 might be the D (6 bases). Germline V gene data show CDR1 as SGHNT and CDR2 as YENEEA. Trimming removed 7 bases from V and 5 bases from J, with 15 bases in between. This CDR3 has 13 residues. CDR3 coding DNA: TGTGCCAGCAAGGGTCAGGGGCTGCACGAGCAGTACTTC. It is translated as CASKGQGLHEQYF. The full variable domain, completed using reference TRBV11-3 and TRBJ2-7, is EAGVVQSPRYKIIEKKQPVAFWCNPISGHNTLYWYLQNLGQGPELLIRYENEEAVDDSQLPKDRFSAERLKGVDSTLKIQPAELGDSAVYLCASKGQGLHEQYFGPGTRLTVT.

This chain joins TRBV30 and TRBJ2-7, with a tentative D call TRBD1 (6 bases). The ends were cut back, 3 bases at V and 1 base at J, with 10 bases in the middle. The CDR3 contains 13 residues. CDR1 is GTSNPN, CDR2 SVGIG, per germline (reference sequence). The CDR3 here is CAWRGASSYEQYF. In DNA, the CDR3 is TGTGCCTGGAGGGGGGCCTCATCCTACGAGCAGTACTTC. Using reference TRBV30 and TRBJ2-7 for the parts outside the CDR3, the full variable domain is SQTIHQWPATLVQPVGSPLSLECTVEGTSNPNLYWYRQAAGRGLQLLFYSVGIGQISSEVPQNLSASRPQDRQFILSSKKLLLSDSGFYLCAWRGASSYEQYFGPGTRLTVT.

V is TRBV29-1 and J is TRBJ2-1, with D tentatively TRBD2 (6 bases). Germline assignment: CDR1 SQVTM and CDR2 ANQGSEA. CDR3 size: 11 residues. V was shortened by 8 bases and J by 4 bases, with 9 bases between the two germline ends. The CDR3 DNA follows: TGCAGCTTGGGGGGTTACAATGAGCAGTTCTTC. Translating gives CSLGGYNEQFF.

The V call is TRBV10-2, the J call TRBJ1-1; 8 positions agree with TRBD1. J gave up 3 bases and V 6 bases, and 6 bases lay outside the gene matches. CDR3 length: 14 residues. Germline lookup yields CDR1 WSHSY and CDR2 SAAADI. The CDR3 loop is CASSDRGGHTEAFF. Here the CDR3 DNA reads TGCGCCAGCAGCGACAGGGGCGGACACACTGAAGCTTTCTTT.

The rearrangement links TRBV5-1 to TRBJ2-5, with TRBD2 as a possible D gene (5 bases). Matching the DNA end better, TRBJ2-7 makes the J call doubtful. The germline V gene has CDR1 SGHRS and CDR2 YFSETQ. The CDR3 length is 14 residues. Written as DNA, the CDR3 is TGCGCCAGCAGCTTGGGGACTGCTATCTACGAGCAGTACTTC. The encoded protein is CASSLGTAIYEQYF.

V gene TRBV7-9 combines with J gene TRBJ2-5; 7 bases map to TRBD1. The CDR3 sequence is 15 residues long. The V segment lost 1 base and the J segment 2 bases; nucleotides outside the gene matches: 4. Germline loops: CDR1 SEHNR, CDR2 FQNEAQ (reference sequence). The CDR3 bases are TGTGCCAGCAGCTTAGGAGGGGGCGTACAAGAGACCCAGTACTTC. The encoded protein is CASSLGGGVQETQYF.

This rearrangement joins TRBV25-1 to TRBJ1-3, with 8 bases that match TRBD1. Germline assignment: CDR1 MGHDK and CDR2 SYGVNS. This CDR3 has 15 residues. Trimming cost V 2 bases and J 2 bases; bases outside gene matches: 2. CDR3: CASSEATGAGNTIYF. CDR3 nucleotide sequence: TGTGCCAGCAGTGAAGCGACAGGGGCTGGAAACACCATATATTTT.

This chain uses TRBV28 with TRBJ2-7, with 10 bases lining up with TRBD1. Trimming took 5 bases from V and 3 from J; bases not matched to a gene: 7. The CDR3 has 15 residues. The germline V gene encodes CDR1 MDHEN and CDR2 SYDVKM. The CDR3 nucleotides read TGTGCCAGCAGTCCGATATGGACAGGGGGCTACGAGCAGTACTTC. Translated: CASSPIWTGGYEQYF.

The V and J genes are TRBV15 and TRBJ1-5; no definite D call. Deletions cut 0 bases from V and 7 bases from J, with 13 bases between. The CDR3 spans 15 residues. In germline, CDR1 is LNHNV, CDR2 YYDKDF (reference sequence). The CDR3 sequence: CATSREGGSGQPQHF. CDR3 coding DNA: TGTGCCACCAGCAGAGAGGGTGGTTCGGGGCAGCCCCAGCATTTT.

The chain uses TRBV6-5 and TRBJ2-7, with TRBD1 as a possible D gene (6 bases). The CDR3 covers 15 residues. The germline V and J ends were trimmed by 4 bases and 1 base, with 14 bases remaining between them. Germline CDR1 MNHEY, CDR2 SVGAGI. CDR3 region: CASSSRTVTSYEQYF. DNA of the CDR3: TGTGCCAGCAGTTCCCGGACAGTAACTTCCTACGAGCAGTACTTC.

The chain uses TRBV27 and TRBJ2-6, with D perhaps matching TRBD2 (6 bases). Trimming took 1 base from V and 2 from J, leaving 9 bases between them. This CDR3 contains 16 residues. Germline V CDR1 and CDR2: MNHEY, SMNVEV (reference sequence). CDR3 sequence reads: CASSLYGGTGANVLTF. The CDR3 region has the DNA TGTGCCAGCAGTTTATATGGCGGGACTGGGGCCAACGTCCTGACTTTC.

This rearrangement joins TRBV29-1 to TRBJ1-3, with D unclear. Trimming pared 5 bases from V and 0 bases from J, leaving 5 bases between. CDR1 is SQVTM, CDR2 ANQGSEA, per germline. The CDR3 totals 12 residues. The CDR3 DNA reads as TGCAGCGTTACATTCTCTGGAAACACCATATATTTT. The encoded protein is CSVTFSGNTIYF.

The chain employs TRBV2 and TRBJ2-7, with TRBD1 matching 9 bases. In germline, CDR1 is SNHLY, CDR2 FYNNEI. Trimming cost V 3 bases and J 5 bases; bases outside gene matches: 17. CDR3 length equals 18 residues. DNA for the CDR3: TGTGCCAGCAGTGACGATGAGGGACAGGGAAGACGTTCTGACGAGCAGTACTTC. The encoded protein is CASSDDEGQGRRSDEQYF.

The chain uses TRBV19 and TRBJ1-5; TRBD1 aligns across 7 bases. V shed 5 bases and J 0 bases; nucleotides not matched to a gene: 10. This CDR3 is built from 17 residues. Germline CDR1 is LNHDA and CDR2 is SQIVND (reference sequence). DNA of the CDR3: TGTGCCAGTAGTCTCGACAGGGCCCCCCTTAGCAATCAGCCCCAGCATTTT. Its translation: CASSLDRAPLSNQPQHF. Together with reference TRBV19 and TRBJ1-5, the CDR3 gives the full variable domain: DGGITQSPKYLFRKEGQNVTLSCEQNLNHDAMYWYRQDPGQGLRLIYYSQIVNDFQKGDIAEGYSVSREKKESFPLTVTSAQKNPTAFYLCASSLDRAPLSNQPQHFGDGTRLSIL.

This chain connects TRBV29-1 to TRBJ2-5; 7 bases map to TRBD2. CDR1 SQVTM and CDR2 ANQGSEA come from the germline V gene. The CDR3 consists of 14 residues. V dropped 4 bases and J dropped 5; count of bases not matched to a gene: 10. In DNA form, the CDR3 reads TGCAGCGTTGCGGGCCGACTAGCCGCGGAGACCCAGTACTTC. It specifies CSVAGRLAAETQYF.

Notes on this clone: The junction departs from germline at one end; a sequencing error may be responsible. The chain carries TRBV27 and TRBJ1-5; 8 bases fit TRBD1. This CDR3 region has 14 residues. Germline V lookup: CDR1 MNHEY, CDR2 SMNVEV (reference sequence). As DNA, the CDR3 is TGTGCCAGCAGTCGACAGGGGAGCAGTCAGCCCCAGCATTTT. This translates into CASSRQGSSQPQHF.

The chain joins TRBV5-1 to TRBJ2-7; TRBD1 agrees at 8 bases. J gave up 4 bases and V 4 bases, and 10 bases lay outside the gene matches. Germline V gene lookup returns CDR1 SGHRS and CDR2 YFSETQ. The CDR3 consists of 15 residues. This chain's CDR3 is CASSQRGQGRYEQYF. Here the CDR3 DNA reads TGCGCCAGCAGCCAACGAGGACAGGGTAGGTACGAGCAGTACTTC.

V is TRBV4-2 and J is TRBJ2-7; D unclear. The germline V gene encodes CDR1 LGHNA and CDR2 YNFKEQ. The CDR3 sequence is 12 residues long. Trimming pared 0 bases from V and 3 bases from J, leaving 3 bases between. The CDR3 region has the DNA TGTGCCAGCAGCCAAGACTACTACGAGCAGTACTTC. This translates into CASSQDYYEQYF.

The V and J genes are TRBV7-2 and TRBJ1-1; TRBD1 matches 10 bases. The CDR3 length is 17 residues. The V segment lost 6 bases and the J segment 0 bases; nucleotides outside the gene matches: 10. CDR1 is SGHTA and CDR2 is FQGNSA in the germline V gene. The CDR3 coding sequence is TGTGCCAGCAGTCACGCCGTGGGACAGGGGATGAACACTGAAGCTTTCTTT. Protein sequence: CASSHAVGQGMNTEAFF.

This chain links TRBV30 with TRBJ1-1; D is unclear. Per germline, CDR1 GTSNPN and CDR2 SVGIG (reference sequence). This CDR3 is built from 14 residues. With 1 base removed from V and 4 bases from J, the gap between germline ends came to 13 bases. DNA of the CDR3: TGTGCCTGGAGTGGGTGGAGCCGGGGCACTGAAGCTTTCTTT. Its translation is CAWSGWSRGTEAFF.

The chain is built from TRBV19 and TRBJ1-1; possible D gene TRBD1, 6 bases. V dropped 4 bases and J dropped 4 bases, with 7 bases sitting between them. The length of the CDR3 is 12 residues. From germline, CDR1 is LNHDA and CDR2 SQIVND (reference sequence). CDR3 residues: CASSRTVTEAFF. DNA for the CDR3: TGTGCCAGTAGTAGGACAGTCACTGAAGCTTTCTTT.

This chain joins TRBV27 and TRBJ2-5, with a possible D match to TRBD2 (6 bases). Germline V gene data show CDR1 as MNHEY and CDR2 as SMNVEV (reference sequence). The CDR3 spans 14 residues. V was trimmed by 9 bases and J by 0 bases, leaving 14 bases between them. The CDR3 loop is CASSWDWNQETQYF. DNA of the CDR3: TGTGCCAGTTCGTGGGACTGGAACCAAGAGACCCAGTACTTC.

This sequence joins TRBV5-6 and TRBJ2-1, with D unresolved. The CDR3 is 12 amino acids. Trimming removed 4 bases at V and 13 bases at J, with 15 bases between. In germline, CDR1 is SGHDT, CDR2 YYEEEE. In DNA, the CDR3 is TGTGCCAGCAGCCTCGACCGGGTCCTCCAGTTCTTC. This encodes CASSLDRVLQFF.

The V call is TRBV5-1, the J call TRBJ2-3; D is possibly TRBD1 (6 bases). The germline V gene has CDR1 SGHRS and CDR2 YFSETQ. V dropped 4 bases and J dropped 0 bases, with 12 bases sitting between them. The CDR3 is made up of 15 amino acids. The CDR3 region has the DNA TGCGCCAGCAGCGAATGGACAGCTAGCACAGATACGCAGTATTTT. Encoded protein: CASSEWTASTDTQYF. Together with reference TRBV5-1 and TRBJ2-3, the CDR3 gives the full variable domain: KAGVTQTPRYLIKTRGQQVTLSCSPISGHRSVSWYQQTPGQGLQFLFEYFSETQRNKGNFPGRFSGRQFSNSRSEMNVSTLELGDSALYLCASSEWTASTDTQYFGPGTRLTVL.

The V gene is TRBV28, the J gene TRBJ2-5, with D tentatively TRBD1 (6 bases). CDR1 and CDR2 (germline): MDHEN, SYDVKM. With 2 bases removed from V and 6 bases from J, the gap between germline ends came to 16 bases. This CDR3 spans 15 amino acids. This CDR3 reads CASSLGDRMIQTQYF. The CDR3 DNA reads TGTGCCAGCAGTTTAGGCGACAGGATGATCCAGACCCAGTACTTC.